Each of the 15 T cell receptor beta chains below was sequenced from the same sample in a study of esophageal squamous cell carcinoma under preoperative chemotherapy. Time point meaning: after preoperative PTX-NDP chemotherapy. Each CDR3 protein is one row after TCRdb ran MiXCR on the PCR reads. This table holds 34,000 or so distinct CDR3 sequences, under 60% found once. Sample collection was performed from a patient given preoperative chemotherapy. Every receptor here comes from a human donor with esophageal squamous cell carcinoma. The donor label of this sample is uncertain.

Remarks on this clonotype: This may come from a read error, since a much larger clone is one base off. The chain employs TRBV6-1 and TRBJ2-1, with TRBD1 identical over 10 bases. The junction had 11 bases not matched to a gene; V was cut back by 5 bases and J by 10 bases. The germline V gene encodes CDR1 MNHNS and CDR2 SASEGT. This CDR3 has 15 residues. The CDR3 here is CASSRWGQGPYEQFF. The CDR3 bases are TGTGCCAGCAGTCGATGGGGACAGGGGCCCTACGAGCAGTTCTTC.

This clonotype has more than one count but fewer than ten. The chain has TRBV7-8 and TRBJ1-2; TRBD1 might be the D (5 bases). The CDR3 is 15 amino acids. The V end was cut by 5 bases, the J end by 6 bases, with 19 bases between. Germline-derived CDR1 and CDR2 are SGHVS and FQNEAQ. CDR3 in DNA: TGTGCCAGCAGCCTGAAAGACAGCGCCTTCGATGGCTACACCTTC. This encodes CASSLKDSAFDGYTF. The complete variable domain, with remaining parts taken from reference TRBV7-8 and TRBJ1-2, reads GAGVSQSPRYKVAKRGQDVALRCDPISGHVSLFWYQQALGQGPEFLTYFQNEAQLDKSGLPSDRFFAERPEGSVSTLKIQRTQQEDSAVYLCASSLKDSAFDGYTFGSGTRLTVV.

Notes on this clonotype: The junction and the germline gene differ at one end; a read error may be behind it. The V and J genes are TRBV7-9 and TRBJ1-2; no firm D call. This CDR3 comprises 13 residues. CDR1 is SEHNR, CDR2 FQNEAQ, per germline (reference sequence). The CDR3 DNA is TGTGCCAGCAGCTTTTCCCCCGACCCTGGATCTTTCTTC. It encodes CASSFSPDPGSFF.

For this clonotype: A read error is likely, as this CDR3 ends without the conserved phenylalanine or tryptophan. The DNA is omitted, as the CDR3 cannot be located on it reliably, and the CDR3 follows TCRdb's listing. The chain recombines TRBV7-8 with TRBJ2-5; the table assigns TRBD2, which was not confirmed against the DNA. The CDR3 spans 18 amino acids, including both terminal residues. CDR1 is SGHVS and CDR2 is FQNEAQ in the germline V gene. The CDR3 loop reads CASSSPGLAGGYPATRYS.

This clonotype was picked up a small number of times. V and J are TRBV11-1 and TRBJ2-1; 10 positions match TRBD2. Germline V gives CDR1 SGHAT, CDR2 FQDESV (reference sequence). This CDR3 has 15 amino acids. V was clipped by 1 base and J by 6 bases; unmatched bases: 3. CDR3 coding DNA: TGTGCCAGCAGCTTAGTAGCGGGAGGATTCAATGAGCAGTTCTTC. Translating gives CASSLVAGGFNEQFF.

This clonotype was found once. The CDR3 DNA is TGTGCCAGCAGCAACCTAGCGCGGGGGCCCGGTGATATTCAGTATTTT. Translated: CASSNLARGPGDIQYF. V and J are TRBV7-8 and TRBJ2-3, with a weak D call TRBD2 (7 bases). V was shortened by 5 bases and J by 12 bases, with 27 bases between the two germline ends. This CDR3 has 16 amino acids. The germline V gene encodes CDR1 SGHVS and CDR2 FQNEAQ.

The chain uses TRBV6-5 and TRBJ2-3, with a possible D match to TRBD2 (5 bases). The germline V and J ends were trimmed by 4 bases and 0 bases, with 8 bases remaining between them. From germline, CDR1 is MNHEY and CDR2 SVGAGI. The CDR3 has 14 amino acids. The CDR3: CASSFRGSTDTQYF. In nucleotides, the CDR3 is TGTGCCAGCAGTTTCCGGGGAAGCACAGATACGCAGTATTTT.

This clonotype was recorded a few times. The rearrangement joins TRBV12-5 to TRBJ1-6, with D possibly matching TRBD1 (6 bases). The CDR3 runs to 14 residues. The V end was cut by 2 bases, the J end by 9 bases, with 11 bases between. CDR1 is LGHNT, CDR2 FRNRAP, per germline. The CDR3 nucleotides are TGTGCTAGTGGTTTGACAGGGAGAGGTTCACCCCTCCACTTT. Residues: CASGLTGRGSPLHF.

With regard to this clonotype: The CDR3 carries no conserved terminal phenylalanine or tryptophan, so it likely arises from a read error. No DNA is shown, since the ends of the CDR3 on it are uncertain; the CDR3 is the one TCRdb lists. The chain recombines TRBV7-2 with TRBJ2-5; the table's D call TRBD2 went unverified against the DNA. CDR1 and CDR2 (germline): SGHTA, FQGNSA. The CDR3 is 15 residues long, ends included. The CDR3 protein is CASSISGLAVATQLL.

Comments on this clonotype: The junction does not match germline at one end; this may be a read error. This rearrangement joins TRBV7-8 to TRBJ2-4, with 7 bases fitting TRBD2. Germline-derived CDR1 and CDR2 are SGHVS and FQNEAQ. The CDR3 contains 16 residues. The CDR3 protein is CASRFVGGRAENTQYF. The CDR3, as DNA: TGTGCCAGCCGCTTCGTGGGGGGGAGGGCCGAAAACACGCAGTACTTC.

A few counts support this clonotype. The V gene is TRBV7-2, the J gene TRBJ2-1; TRBD1 is a possible D gene (5 bases). Germline V gene data show CDR1 as SGHTA and CDR2 as FQGNSA. The CDR3 covers 13 residues. Between the trimmed V and J ends, which lost 5 bases and 13 bases, there was a span of 18 bases. This CDR3 reads CASSLSNRQTQFF. The CDR3 nucleotides are TGTGCCAGCAGCCTGAGCAACAGGCAGACCCAGTTCTTC.

With respect to this clonotype: Given the absence of the conserved phenylalanine or tryptophan at the CDR3 end, a read error is likely. The DNA is omitted, as the CDR3 cannot be located on it reliably, and the CDR3 follows TCRdb's listing. This sequence joins TRBV7-7 and TRBJ2-1; no DNA check was done on the table's D call, TRBD1. The CDR3 has 11 residues if both end residues are counted. CDR1 is SSHAT, CDR2 FNYEAQ, per germline (reference sequence). CDR3 region: CASSLWGQGWL.

Note on this clonotype: With a much larger clone just one base away, this may be a read error. The chain joins TRBV6-1 to TRBJ2-1, with 10 bases identical to TRBD2. Germline lookup yields CDR1 MNHNS and CDR2 SASEGT. V lost 6 bases, J lost 7 bases, and 9 bases stayed unmatched. The CDR3 is 15 residues long. This chain's CDR3 is CASRRLAGGGNEQFF. The CDR3 DNA reads TGTGCCAGCAGACGATTAGCGGGGGGTGGAAATGAGCAGTTCTTC.

The chain combines TRBV12-3 or TRBV12-4 with TRBJ1-2; D not resolved. This CDR3 is 14 amino acids long. V was shortened by 6 bases and J by 1 base, with 12 bases between the two germline ends. The CDR3 DNA reads TGTGCCAGCAGACATACCGGGAATAACTATGGCTACACCTTC. Residues: CASRHTGNNYGYTF.

The genes are TRBV7-2 and TRBJ2-5, with a weak D call TRBD1 (5 bases). The last part of the DNA fits TRBJ2-1 better; the J call may be wrong. The CDR3 spans 15 residues. From germline, CDR1 is SGHTA and CDR2 FQGNSA. The CDR3 region has the DNA TGTGCCAGCAGCTTAGGTAGACAGTTGGGGAAGACCCAGTTCTTC. Its protein product is CASSLGRQLGKTQFF.